These T cell receptor beta chains were read from a single sample in a study of blood T cell repertoires in COVID-19. The assay was immunoSEQ multiplex PCR, and TCRdb's table has in-frame clones only and misses some. The profile shows 190,000 or so clones, just under 85% of them singletons. Sequenced input: peripheral blood. The receptors shown here come from a human donor with acute or convalescent COVID-19. The donor label of this sample is uncertain. Both conserved end residues are part of each CDR3. The D gene is left open where the match is weak. A row's size may be missing; if present it is once, few, many or a size class.

.	.	TRBV24-1	TRBJ1-1	CATSDSGHLSWGNTEAFF	TGTGCCACCAGTGATTCAGGACACCTGTCTTGGGGTAACACTGAAGCTTTCTTT
.	.	TRBV9	TRBJ2-7	CASSVGTTYEQYF	TGTGCCAGCAGCGTAGGGACTACCTACGAGCAGTACTTC
.	.	TRBV30	TRBJ1-5	CAWSRGAGEGQPQHF	TGTGCCTGGAGTCGGGGGGCAGGGGAGGGGCAGCCCCAGCATTTT
.	.	TRBV18	TRBJ2-5	CASSRKKETQYF	TGTGCCAGCTCCAGGAAAAAAGAGACCCAGTACTTC
TRBD2	.	TRBV7-2	TRBJ2-1	CASSLYRAGLAGGSNEQFF	TGTGCCAGCAGCTTATATCGGGCGGGACTAGCGGGAGGGTCTAATGAGCAGTTCTTC
.	.	TRBV21-1	TRBJ2-7	CASSRQGGVSYEQYF	TGTGCCAGCAGCCGCCAGGGGGGCGTCTCCTACGAGCAGTACTTC
.	.	TRBV30	TRBJ2-7	CAWSVVGQPYEQYF	TGTGCCTGGAGTGTAGTGGGACAACCCTACGAGCAGTACTTC
.	once	TRBV7-2	TRBJ1-4	CASSTYMGDEKLFF	TGTGCCAGCAGCACGTATATGGGAGATGAAAAACTGTTTTTT
.	.	TRBV15	TRBJ2-7	CATSRDSYEQYF	TGTGCCACCAGCAGAGATTCGTACGAGCAGTACTTC
TRBD1	.	TRBV5-5	TRBJ1-1	CASSFRDRAAEAFF	TGTGCCAGCAGCTTCCGGGACAGGGCCGCTGAAGCTTTCTTT
.	few	TRBV21-1	TRBJ1-2	CASSNRQTNYGYTF	TGTGCCAGCAGCAACAGGCAGACTAACTATGGCTACACCTTC
TRBD2	few	TRBV19	TRBJ2-2	CASSLLAGTNTGELFF	TGTGCCAGTAGTCTGTTAGCGGGAACGAACACCGGGGAGCTGTTTTTT
TRBD1	.	TRBV6-5	TRBJ1-1	CASSYSGTVNTEAFF	TGTGCCAGCAGTTACTCGGGGACAGTGAACACTGAAGCTTTCTTT
TRBD1	.	TRBV6-5	TRBJ1-1	CASRSPGGTNTEAFF	TGTGCCAGCAGATCGCCAGGGGGAACGAACACTGAAGCTTTCTTT
TRBD2	.	TRBV28	TRBJ2-2	CASSFGTKNTGELFF	TGTGCCAGCAGTTTCGGGACTAAGAACACCGGGGAGCTGTTTTTT
TRBD1	few	TRBV3-1/TRBV3-2	TRBJ2-7	CASSLQGRAYEQYF	TGTGCCAGCAGCCTACAGGGGCGGGCCTACGAGCAGTACTTC
.	.	TRBV5-1	TRBJ1-1	CASSLRGQLNTEAFF	TGCGCCAGCAGCTTGAGAGGGCAGTTGAACACTGAAGCTTTCTTT
.	.	TRBV29-1	TRBJ2-3	CSVGSQTPDTQYF	TGCAGCGTTGGGAGCCAGACCCCAGATACGCAGTATTTT
.	.	TRBV7-9	TRBJ2-7	CASSPQGNEQYF	TGTGCCAGCAGCCCACAGGGAAACGAGCAGTACTTC
TRBD2	.	TRBV2	TRBJ2-3	CASTNGRAMGTDTQYF	TGTGCCAGCACAAACGGGAGGGCCATGGGGACAGATACGCAGTATTTT
TRBD2	.	TRBV5-8	TRBJ2-2	CASSRTSGNTGELFF	TGTGCCAGCAGCAGGACTAGCGGTAACACCGGGGAGCTGTTTTTT
.	.	TRBV6-5	TRBJ1-1	CASSYRSGLRGTEAFF	TGTGCCAGCAGTTATCGTTCTGGATTACGAGGCACTGAAGCTTTCTTT
TRBD2	.	TRBV5-5	TRBJ2-5	CASSLGLAGLQETQYF	TGTGCCAGCAGCTTGGGGCTAGCGGGATTACAAGAGACCCAGTACTTC
TRBD1	few	TRBV5-4	TRBJ2-2	CASSPGPVGQAGELFF	TGTGCCAGCAGCCCTGGACCGGTAGGACAGGCCGGGGAGCTGTTTTTT
.	.	TRBV27	TRBJ1-6	CASSLSPAGDNSPLHF	TGTGCCAGCAGTTTATCGCCGGCGGGCGATAATTCACCCCTCCACTTT
TRBD2	once	TRBV5-1	TRBJ2-5	CASSLYIGGGETQYF	TGCGCCAGCAGCTTGTATATCGGGGGAGGGGAGACCCAGTACTTC
.	.	TRBV11-2	TRBJ2-7	CASRDNRYEQYF	TGTGCCAGCAGGGACAACAGATACGAGCAGTACTTC